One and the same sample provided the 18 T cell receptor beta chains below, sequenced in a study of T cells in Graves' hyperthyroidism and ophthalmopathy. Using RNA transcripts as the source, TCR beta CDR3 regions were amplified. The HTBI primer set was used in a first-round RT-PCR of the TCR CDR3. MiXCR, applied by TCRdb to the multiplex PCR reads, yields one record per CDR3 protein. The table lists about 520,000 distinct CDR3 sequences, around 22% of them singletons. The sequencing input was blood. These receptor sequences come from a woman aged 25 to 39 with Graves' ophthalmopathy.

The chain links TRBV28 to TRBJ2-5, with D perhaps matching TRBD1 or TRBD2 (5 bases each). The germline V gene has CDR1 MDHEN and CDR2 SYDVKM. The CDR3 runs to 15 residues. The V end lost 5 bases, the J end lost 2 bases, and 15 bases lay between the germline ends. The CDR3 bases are TGTGCCAGCAGTACGGGACGCGGGTTTCAAGAGACCCAGTACTTC. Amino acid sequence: CASSTGRGFQETQYF.

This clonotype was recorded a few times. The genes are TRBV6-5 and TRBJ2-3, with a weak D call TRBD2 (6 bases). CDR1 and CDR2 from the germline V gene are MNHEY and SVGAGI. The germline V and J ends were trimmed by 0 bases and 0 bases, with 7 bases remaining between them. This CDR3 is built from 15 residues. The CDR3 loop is CASSYSSGSTDTQYF. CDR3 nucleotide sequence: TGTGCCAGCAGTTACTCGAGCGGGAGCACAGATACGCAGTATTTT.

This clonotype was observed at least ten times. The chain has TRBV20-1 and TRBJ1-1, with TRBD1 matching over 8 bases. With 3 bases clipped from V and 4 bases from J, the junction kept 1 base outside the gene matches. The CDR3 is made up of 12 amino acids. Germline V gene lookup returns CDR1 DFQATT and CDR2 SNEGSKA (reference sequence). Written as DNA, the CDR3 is TGCAGTGCTAGTACAGGGGGCACTGAAGCTTTCTTT. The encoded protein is CSASTGGTEAFF.

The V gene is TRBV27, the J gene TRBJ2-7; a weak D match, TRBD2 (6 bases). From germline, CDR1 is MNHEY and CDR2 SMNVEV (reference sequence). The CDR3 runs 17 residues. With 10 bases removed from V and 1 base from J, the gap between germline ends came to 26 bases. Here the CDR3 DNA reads TGTGCCACAGTATTAGGACTAAACCGATACTTATCCTACGAGCAGTACTTC. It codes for CATVLGLNRYLSYEQYF.

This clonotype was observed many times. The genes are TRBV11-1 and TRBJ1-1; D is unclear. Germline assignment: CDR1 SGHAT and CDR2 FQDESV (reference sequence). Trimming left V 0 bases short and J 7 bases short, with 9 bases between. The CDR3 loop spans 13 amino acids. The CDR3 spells CASSLATGYEAFF. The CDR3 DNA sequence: TGTGCCAGCAGCTTAGCGACGGGGTATGAAGCTTTCTTT.

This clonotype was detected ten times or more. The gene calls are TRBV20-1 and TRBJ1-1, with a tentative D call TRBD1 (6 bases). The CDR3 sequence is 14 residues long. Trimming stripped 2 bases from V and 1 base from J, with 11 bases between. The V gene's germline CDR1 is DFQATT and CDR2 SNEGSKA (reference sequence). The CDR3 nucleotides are TGCAGTGCTAGACAAGGACAGTCGAACACTGAAGCTTTCTTT. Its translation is CSARQGQSNTEAFF.

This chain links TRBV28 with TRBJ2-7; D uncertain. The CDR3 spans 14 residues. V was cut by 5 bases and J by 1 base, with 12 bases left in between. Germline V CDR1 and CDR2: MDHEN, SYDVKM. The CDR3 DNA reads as TGTGCCAGCAGTCCGCTGTGGGATTCCTACGAGCAGTACTTC. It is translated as CASSPLWDSYEQYF.

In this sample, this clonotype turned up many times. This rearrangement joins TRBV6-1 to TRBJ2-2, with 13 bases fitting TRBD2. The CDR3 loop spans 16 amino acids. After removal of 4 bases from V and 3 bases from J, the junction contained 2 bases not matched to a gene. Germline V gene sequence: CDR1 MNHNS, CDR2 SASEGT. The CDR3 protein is CASSGLAGGDTGELFF. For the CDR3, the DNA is TGTGCCAGCAGTGGACTAGCGGGGGGAGACACCGGGGAGCTGTTTTTT.

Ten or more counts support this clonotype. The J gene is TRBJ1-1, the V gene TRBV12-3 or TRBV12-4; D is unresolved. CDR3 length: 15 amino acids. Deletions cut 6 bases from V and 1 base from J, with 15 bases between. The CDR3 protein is CASRLEGLGNTEAFF. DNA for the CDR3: TGTGCCAGCAGGCTCGAAGGTTTGGGGAACACTGAAGCTTTCTTT.

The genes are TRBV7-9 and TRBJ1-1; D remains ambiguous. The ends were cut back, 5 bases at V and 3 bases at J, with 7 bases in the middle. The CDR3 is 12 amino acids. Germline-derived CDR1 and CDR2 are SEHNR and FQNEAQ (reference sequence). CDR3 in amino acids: CASSNTDTEAFF. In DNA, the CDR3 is TGTGCCAGCAGCAATACGGACACTGAAGCTTTCTTT. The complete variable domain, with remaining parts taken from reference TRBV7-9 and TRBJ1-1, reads DTGVSQNPRHKITKRGQNVTFRCDPISEHNRLYWYRQTLGQGPEFLTYFQNEAQLEKSRLLSDRFSAERPKGSFSTLEIQRTEQGDSAMYLCASSNTDTEAFFGQGTRLTVV.

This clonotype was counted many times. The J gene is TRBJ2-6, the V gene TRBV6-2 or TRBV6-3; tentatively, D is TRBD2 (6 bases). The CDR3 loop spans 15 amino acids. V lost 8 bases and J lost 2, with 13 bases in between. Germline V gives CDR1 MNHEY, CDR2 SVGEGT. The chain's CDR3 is CASGGGVPGANVLTF. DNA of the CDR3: TGTGCCAGCGGCGGAGGGGTTCCTGGGGCCAACGTCCTGACTTTC.

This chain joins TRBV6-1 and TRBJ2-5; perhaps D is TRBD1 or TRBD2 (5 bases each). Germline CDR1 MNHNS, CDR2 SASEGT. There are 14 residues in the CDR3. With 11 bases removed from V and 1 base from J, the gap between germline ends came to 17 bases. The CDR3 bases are TGTGCCTCTGCTACGTGGGGGAGCCAAGAGACCCAGTACTTC. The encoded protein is CASATWGSQETQYF.

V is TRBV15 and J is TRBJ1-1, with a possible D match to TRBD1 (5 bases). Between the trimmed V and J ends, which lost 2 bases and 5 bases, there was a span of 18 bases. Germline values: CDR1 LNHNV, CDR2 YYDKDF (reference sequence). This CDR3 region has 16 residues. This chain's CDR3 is CATSRPGTGSGTEAFF. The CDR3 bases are TGTGCCACCAGCAGACCCGGGACCGGTTCGGGAACTGAAGCTTTCTTT.

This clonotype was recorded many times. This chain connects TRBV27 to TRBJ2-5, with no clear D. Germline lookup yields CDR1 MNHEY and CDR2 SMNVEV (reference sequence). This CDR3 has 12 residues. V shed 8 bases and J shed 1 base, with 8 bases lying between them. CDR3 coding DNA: TGTGCCAGCTTGGATGCCCAAGAGACCCAGTACTTC. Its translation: CASLDAQETQYF.

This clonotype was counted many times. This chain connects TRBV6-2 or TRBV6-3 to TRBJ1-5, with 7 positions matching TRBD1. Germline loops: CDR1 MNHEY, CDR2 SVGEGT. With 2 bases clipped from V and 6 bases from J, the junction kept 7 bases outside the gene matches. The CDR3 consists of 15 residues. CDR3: CASSYGYRGPQPQHF. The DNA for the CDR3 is TGTGCCAGCAGTTACGGTTACAGGGGACCTCAGCCCCAGCATTTT.

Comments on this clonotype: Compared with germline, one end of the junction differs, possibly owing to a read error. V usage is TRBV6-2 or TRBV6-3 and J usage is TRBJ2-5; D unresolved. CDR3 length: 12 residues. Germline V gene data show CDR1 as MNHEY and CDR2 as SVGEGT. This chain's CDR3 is CASSLQVEAQYF. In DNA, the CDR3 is TGTGCCAGCAGTTTGCAAGTAGAGGCCCAGTACTTC.

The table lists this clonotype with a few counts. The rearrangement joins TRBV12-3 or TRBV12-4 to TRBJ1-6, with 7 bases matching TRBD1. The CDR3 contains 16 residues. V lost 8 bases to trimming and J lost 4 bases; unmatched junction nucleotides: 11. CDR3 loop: CASGNRGSGYNSPLHF. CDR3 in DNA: TGTGCCAGCGGGAACAGGGGTTCGGGTTATAATTCACCCCTCCACTTT.

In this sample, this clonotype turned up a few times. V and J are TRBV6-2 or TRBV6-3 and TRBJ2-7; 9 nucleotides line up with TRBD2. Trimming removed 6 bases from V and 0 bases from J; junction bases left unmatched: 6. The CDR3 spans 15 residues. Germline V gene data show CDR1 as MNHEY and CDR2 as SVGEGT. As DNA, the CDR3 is TGTGCCAGCAGCCCCGGGACTAGCTCCTCCTACGAGCAGTACTTC. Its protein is CASSPGTSSSYEQYF.